What follows describes a single T cell receptor beta chain. As processed by the authors: Estimates of nucleated cell counts were drawn from the amplification of reference gene primers. This table comes from immunoSEQ multiplex PCR, and its TCRdb copy is limited to in-frame clones, with some not included. V and J calls and clone size are given by that table; D and trimming were obtained from the DNA. The sample lists 120,000 to 150,000 clones, about 90% seen once, with approximately 1.4% in the top ten. Germline V gene lookup returns CDR1 MDHEN and CDR2 SYDVKM. This CDR3 spans 15 amino acids. Trimming stripped 3 bases from V and 4 bases from J, with 14 bases between. This entry belongs to a study of blood T cell repertoires in COVID-19.

The chain has TRBV28 and TRBJ2-3, with D perhaps TRBD2 (5 bases). The source is a woman in her sixties or seventies with acute or convalescent COVID-19. Sample: peripheral blood. CDR3 sequence (DNA): TGTGCCAGCAGTTTGCGGACTTTCGTCCCAGATACGCAGTATTTT. Translating it yields CASSLRTFVPDTQYF. Full variable domain (outside the CDR3, taken from reference TRBV28 and TRBJ2-3): DVKVTQSSRYLVKRTGEKVFLECVQDMDHENMFWYRQDPGLGLRLIYFSYDVKMKEKGDIPEGYSVSREKKERFSLILESASTNQTSMYLCASSLRTFVPDTQYFGPGTRLTVL.